The 16 T cell receptor beta chains given below trace back to one sample, sequenced in a study of PD-L1 blockade in urothelial cancer. The protocol was immunoSEQ multiplex PCR, while the TCRdb copy is restricted to in-frame clones and leaves out a portion. The sample records just under 45,000 clones, under 90% being singletons. Regarding time point: peripheral blood 6 weeks after treatment start. The sample was PBMCs, taken around atezolizumab (anti-PD-L1) treatment. Receptors originate from a man aged 55-75 years with urothelial cancer.

The chain joins TRBV27 to TRBJ2-1; D is unclear. Trimming pared 2 bases from V and 7 bases from J, leaving 9 bases between. CDR1 MNHEY and CDR2 SMNVEV come from the germline V gene (reference sequence). This CDR3 comprises 13 residues. The CDR3 loop is CASSLVAGNEQFF. The DNA for the CDR3 is TGTGCCAGCAGTTTAGTCGCAGGAAATGAGCAGTTCTTC.

The rearrangement uses TRBV5-6 and TRBJ1-5; 10 bases are shared with TRBD1. The CDR3 totals 16 residues. V trimming: 4 bases; J trimming: 5 bases; junction bases outside the gene matches: 9. Germline-derived CDR1 and CDR2 are SGHDT and YYEEEE. This CDR3 reads CASSKPGQGTDQPQHF. The CDR3 coding sequence is TGTGCCAGCAGCAAGCCGGGACAGGGGACCGATCAGCCCCAGCATTTT.

V is TRBV25-1 and J is TRBJ1-2; D remains unclear. CDR3 length equals 15 residues. V was trimmed by 4 bases and J by 8 bases, leaving 20 bases between them. Germline V lookup: CDR1 MGHDK, CDR2 SYGVNS. DNA for the CDR3: TGTGCCAGCAGTGGGCCCCTCTGGGCCTCTCACGGCTACACCTTC. Protein: CASSGPLWASHGYTF.

V gene TRBV19 combines with J gene TRBJ2-4; D perhaps matches TRBD1 (6 bases). V lost 6 bases and J lost 10, with 13 bases in between. The CDR3 has 12 residues. The germline V gene has CDR1 LNHDA and CDR2 SQIVND (reference sequence). CDR3 sequence: CASSTGSGIQYF. CDR3 nucleotides: TGTGCCAGTAGCACAGGGTCCGGGATTCAGTACTTC.

The gene calls are TRBV4-1 and TRBJ2-5; the match to TRBD2 covers 7 bases. Per germline, CDR1 MGHRA and CDR2 YSYEKL. This CDR3 has 14 amino acids. With V trimmed by 4 bases and J by 6 bases, 8 bases remained unmatched. The CDR3 DNA reads TGCGCCAGCAGCCCGGGACCCGGGGGGAAGACCCAGTACTTC. Its translation is CASSPGPGGKTQYF.

V gene TRBV15 combines with J gene TRBJ2-7; TRBD1 is a possible D gene (6 bases). V lost 0 bases to trimming and J lost 2 bases, with 8 bases between them. Germline CDR1 reads LNHNV; CDR2 reads YYDKDF (reference sequence). This CDR3 contains 14 residues. CDR3 nucleotide sequence: TGTGCCACCAGCAGAGATAGGACAGCCTACGAGCAGTACTTC. This gives the protein CATSRDRTAYEQYF.

The V and J genes are TRBV2 and TRBJ2-7; weak D call: TRBD2 (7 bases). Germline V CDR1 and CDR2: SNHLY, FYNNEI. The CDR3 spans 13 residues. Trimming shortened V by 2 bases and J by 7 bases, and 12 bases separated the two germline ends. The CDR3 reads CASSEQRGGEQYF. The CDR3 DNA follows: TGTGCCAGCAGTGAACAGAGGGGGGGGGAGCAGTACTTC.

This clone was counted a single time. V and J are TRBV2 and TRBJ2-1; 8 nucleotides match TRBD2. This CDR3 contains 16 residues. CDR1 is SNHLY and CDR2 is FYNNEI in the germline V gene. V lost 4 bases and J lost 4; bases outside the gene matches: 9. The CDR3 protein is CASSADGLAGYNEQFF. The CDR3 bases are TGTGCCAGCAGTGCGGATGGGCTAGCGGGTTACAATGAGCAGTTCTTC.

This chain joins TRBV19 and TRBJ2-7; tentative D call: TRBD1 (6 bases). The ends were cut back, 4 bases at V and 1 base at J, with 14 bases in the middle. Germline V gene data show CDR1 as LNHDA and CDR2 as SQIVND (reference sequence). The CDR3 spans 15 residues. CDR3 coding DNA: TGTGCCAGTAGTAACCCACAGGGTGGTTCCTACGAGCAGTACTTC. This gives the protein CASSNPQGGSYEQYF. The full variable domain, in which reference TRBV19 and TRBJ2-7 provide the parts outside the CDR3, is DGGITQSPKYLFRKEGQNVTLSCEQNLNHDAMYWYRQDPGQGLRLIYYSQIVNDFQKGDIAEGYSVSREKKESFPLTVTSAQKNPTAFYLCASSNPQGGSYEQYFGPGTRLTVT.

V gene TRBV5-4 combines with J gene TRBJ1-2; D uncertain. Germline CDR1 SGHNT, CDR2 YYREEE (reference sequence). This CDR3 comprises 12 residues. V was pared by 0 bases and J by 8 bases, with 8 bases between. The CDR3 nucleotides are TGTGCCAGCAGCTTGGCCTCGGGGGGCTACACCTTC. It yields the protein CASSLASGGYTF.

The chain is built from TRBV6-1 and TRBJ2-7, with 7 bases that match TRBD1. Germline V gene data show CDR1 as MNHNS and CDR2 as SASEGT. Trimming cost V 2 bases and J 2 bases; bases outside gene matches: 12. This CDR3 spans 17 amino acids. CDR3 coding DNA: TGTGCCAGCAGTGAAAGGGGGTCAGGGACAGAGCCCTACGAGCAGTACTTC. It translates to CASSERGSGTEPYEQYF.

V and J are TRBV5-3 and TRBJ1-5; 8 bases are shared with TRBD1. TRBV5-3 is an open reading frame whose function is uncertain. V shed 4 bases and J 7 bases; nucleotides not matched to a gene: 10. The CDR3 is 15 residues long. The CDR3 is CARSLPGQVEQPQHF. The CDR3 nucleotides read TGTGCCAGAAGCCTACCGGGACAGGTCGAACAGCCCCAGCATTTT.

A single count supports this clone. The chain carries TRBV4-1 and TRBJ2-3; D is undetermined. The germline V and J ends were trimmed by 0 bases and 5 bases, with 18 bases remaining between them. The CDR3 consists of 17 residues. The germline V gene encodes CDR1 MGHRA and CDR2 YSYEKL. The chain's CDR3 is CASSQDRETERLDTQYF. The CDR3 DNA follows: TGCGCCAGCAGCCAAGACAGAGAAACAGAACGTTTAGATACGCAGTATTTT.

This sequence joins TRBV11-2 and TRBJ2-3, with a weak D call TRBD1 (5 bases). From germline, CDR1 is SGHAT and CDR2 FQNNGV. This CDR3 region has 15 residues. Trimming cost V 5 bases and J 2 bases, with 14 bases left between them. CDR3 residues: CASSASQGYTDTQYF. CDR3 bases: TGTGCCAGCAGCGCCAGCCAGGGCTACACAGATACGCAGTATTTT.

The rearrangement links TRBV19 to TRBJ2-6, with 8 bases lining up with TRBD1. The CDR3 is made up of 18 amino acids. In germline, CDR1 is LNHDA, CDR2 SQIVND (reference sequence). The trim removed 4 bases at V and 3 bases at J, leaving 11 bases unmatched. Here the CDR3 reads CASSTQDRTGYGANVLTF. The DNA of the CDR3 is TGTGCCAGTAGTACCCAGGATAGGACAGGGTATGGGGCCAACGTCCTGACTTTC.

The chain couples TRBV10-1 to TRBJ1-2, with D possibly being TRBD1 (5 bases). Per germline, CDR1 WNHNN and CDR2 SYGVQD (reference sequence). Trimming shortened V by 9 bases and J by 3 bases, and 23 bases separated the two germline ends. CDR3 length: 16 residues. CDR3 nucleotides: TGCGCCAGAACGGGACTCAGCCCCGAGCCGTACTATGGCTACACCTTC. Translation: CARTGLSPEPYYGYTF.